These 11 T cell receptor beta chains were all obtained from the same sample, sequenced in a study of graft-versus-host responses after intestinal transplantation. Their target antigens are unknown. Sequenced by immunoSEQ multiplex PCR; TCRdb stores in-frame clones only, minus some. Here the sample spans about 94,000 clones, about 91% being singletons. The sequenced sample was unstimulated CD8+ T cells sorted from spleen or lymph node cells, obtained before intestinal transplant. The receptor set was obtained from a human donor who received an intestinal transplant.

The CDR3 protein is CASSSVPGLPNNEQFF. DNA for the CDR3: TGTGCCAGCAGCTCGGTCCCGGGACTACCAAACAATGAGCAGTTCTTC. This chain uses TRBV5-6 with TRBJ2-1, with 7 bases lining up with TRBD2. The CDR3 extends over 16 amino acids. CDR1 is SGHDT, CDR2 YYEEEE, per germline. V trimming: 3 bases; J trimming: 5 bases; junction bases outside the gene matches: 11. Combining the CDR3 with reference TRBV5-6 and TRBJ2-1 gives the whole variable domain DAGVTQSPTHLIKTRGQQVTLRCSPKSGHDTVSWYQQALGQGPQFIFQYYEEEERQRGNFPDRFSGHQFPNYSSELNVNALLLGDSALYLCASSSVPGLPNNEQFFGPGTRLTVL.

Here the CDR3 reads CASSAGQDNTGELFF. The CDR3, as DNA: TGTGCCAGCAGTGCGGGACAGGACAACACCGGGGAGCTGTTTTTT. The genes are TRBV7-6 and TRBJ2-2, with 8 bases identical to TRBD1. The CDR3 has 15 residues. Germline V gives CDR1 SGHVS, CDR2 FNYEAQ. Losses at the gene ends were 6 bases for V and 2 bases for J; bases not matched to a gene: 5.

This sequence joins TRBV7-3 and TRBJ2-3; 8 positions agree with TRBD2. The CDR3 spans 17 residues. The V gene end was trimmed by 2 bases and the J gene end by 4 bases; junction bases not matched to a gene: 11. CDR1 and CDR2 (germline): SGHTA, FQGTGA. In nucleotides, the CDR3 is TGTGCCAGCAGCTTATGGGGCCAGCGGGAGTGGCCAGATACGCAGTATTTT. This gives the protein CASSLWGQREWPDTQYF.

The chain uses TRBV7-9 and TRBJ2-1; 12 positions agree with TRBD2. Losses at the gene ends were 5 bases for V and 3 bases for J; bases not matched to a gene: 11. This CDR3 contains 18 residues. Germline V gene lookup returns CDR1 SEHNR and CDR2 FQNEAQ (reference sequence). CDR3 in amino acids: CASSQTSGGRGNYNEQFF. CDR3 DNA sequence: TGTGCCAGCAGCCAAACTAGCGGGGGGCGTGGTAACTACAATGAGCAGTTCTTC.

V gene TRBV19 combines with J gene TRBJ1-2; a possible D gene is TRBD1 (5 bases). Trimming took off 5 bases at V and 3 bases at J, with 13 bases between the two ends. The CDR3 extends over 14 amino acids. Per germline, CDR1 LNHDA and CDR2 SQIVND (reference sequence). DNA of the CDR3: TGTGCCAGTAGTCCCGGGTGGGGGGACTATGGCTACACCTTC. It codes for CASSPGWGDYGYTF.

Only one count was recorded for this clone. The V call is TRBV7-8, the J call TRBJ1-6, with no clear D. In germline, CDR1 is SGHVS, CDR2 FQNEAQ. Between the trimmed V and J ends, which lost 8 bases and 6 bases, there was a span of 11 bases. CDR3 length: 13 residues. DNA for the CDR3: TGTGCCAGCCAGCGGAGCCTTAATTCACCCCTCCACTTT. Translated, it gives CASQRSLNSPLHF.

The chain is built from TRBV15 and TRBJ2-3, with TRBD2 matching 10 bases. V shed 5 bases, J shed 3 bases, and the junction held 5 bases outside the gene matches. CDR1 is LNHNV, CDR2 YYDKDF, per germline (reference sequence). The CDR3 has 15 amino acids. In DNA form, the CDR3 reads TGTGCCACCAGCGTCGGACTAGCGGTTACAGATACGCAGTATTTT. This sequence encodes CATSVGLAVTDTQYF.

The genes are TRBV7-2 and TRBJ2-7; TRBD2 matches 8 bases. V lost 8 bases to trimming and J lost 3 bases; unmatched junction nucleotides: 15. This CDR3 spans 16 amino acids. The germline CDR1 and CDR2 sequences are SGHTA and FQGNSA. CDR3 DNA sequence: TGTGCCAGCGCGCGCAGGAGGAGGCGGGGGGACTACGAGCAGTACTTC. Its translation is CASARRRRRGDYEQYF.

This sequence joins TRBV5-6 and TRBJ1-1, with TRBD1 matching over 9 bases. Germline V gene sequence: CDR1 SGHDT, CDR2 YYEEEE. Trimming at V came to 6 bases and at J to 2 bases, leaving 8 bases not matched to a gene. The CDR3 is made up of 15 amino acids. CDR3 nucleotide sequence: TGTGCCAGCAACTTAGGACAGGGGCAAAACACTGAAGCTTTCTTT. This codes for CASNLGQGQNTEAFF.

This clone was seen a few times. The V and J genes are TRBV4-1 and TRBJ1-1; D is possibly TRBD1 (6 bases). This CDR3 spans 15 amino acids. Trimming removed 4 bases from V and 1 base from J, with 13 bases in between. Germline loops: CDR1 MGHRA, CDR2 YSYEKL. CDR3 in DNA: TGCGCCAGCAGCCCTCCAGGGGATCCGAACACTGAAGCTTTCTTT. Translation: CASSPPGDPNTEAFF.

The chain recombines TRBV4-1 with TRBJ2-1; possibly TRBD2 for D (5 bases). The CDR3 runs to 14 residues. V lost 3 bases and J lost 3, with 9 bases in between. CDR1 and CDR2 from the germline V gene are MGHRA and YSYEKL. CDR3: CASSHGAGYNEQFF. CDR3 coding DNA: TGCGCCAGCAGCCACGGTGCGGGCTACAATGAGCAGTTCTTC.